This T cell receptor beta chain emerged from a study of siplizumab effects on memory and regulatory T cells. General study results and limits: The study found naive T cells seemingly more diverse than memory cells and seemingly major alloresponse contributors. Significantly reduced by siplizumab was the cumulative frequency of alloreactive sequences, namely those traceable to unstimulated CD4+ memory cells. Treg origin accounted for an average of about 74% of mappable alloreactive CD4+ clones with siplizumab and approximately 25% in controls. No naive or memory phenotype could be assigned to roughly 80-95% of proliferating clones.

With regard to this clone: As yet, its antigen is unknown.

Only in-frame clones appear in the TCRdb table, and some are missing; sequencing was by immunoSEQ multiplex PCR. The sample records about 50,000 clones, about 88% being singletons. J lost 3 bases, V lost 7 bases, and 10 bases had no gene match. CDR3 length: 15 amino acids. Germline values: CDR1 LNHDA, CDR2 SQIVND (reference sequence). Sequenced sample: naive CD8+ T cells sorted from blood. The genes are TRBV19 and TRBJ2-7; 9 positions agree with TRBD1. The sequence came from a human donor in good health. CDR3 sequence reads: CASNDPQDRGYEQYF. The CDR3 region has the DNA TGTGCCAGTAATGACCCCCAGGACAGGGGCTACGAGCAGTACTTC.